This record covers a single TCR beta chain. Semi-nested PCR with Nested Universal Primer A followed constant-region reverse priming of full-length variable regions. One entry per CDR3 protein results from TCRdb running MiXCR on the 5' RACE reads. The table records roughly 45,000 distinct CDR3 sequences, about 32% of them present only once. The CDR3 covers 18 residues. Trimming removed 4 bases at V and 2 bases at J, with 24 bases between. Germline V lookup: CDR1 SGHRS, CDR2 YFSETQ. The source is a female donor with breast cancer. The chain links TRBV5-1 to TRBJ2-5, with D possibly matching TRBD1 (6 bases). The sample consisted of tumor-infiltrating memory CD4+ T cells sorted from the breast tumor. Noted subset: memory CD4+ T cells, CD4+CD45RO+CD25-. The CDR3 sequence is CASSINRDQPAAQETQYF. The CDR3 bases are TGCGCCAGCAGCATAAACAGGGACCAACCGGCGGCTCAAGAGACCCAGTACTTC.